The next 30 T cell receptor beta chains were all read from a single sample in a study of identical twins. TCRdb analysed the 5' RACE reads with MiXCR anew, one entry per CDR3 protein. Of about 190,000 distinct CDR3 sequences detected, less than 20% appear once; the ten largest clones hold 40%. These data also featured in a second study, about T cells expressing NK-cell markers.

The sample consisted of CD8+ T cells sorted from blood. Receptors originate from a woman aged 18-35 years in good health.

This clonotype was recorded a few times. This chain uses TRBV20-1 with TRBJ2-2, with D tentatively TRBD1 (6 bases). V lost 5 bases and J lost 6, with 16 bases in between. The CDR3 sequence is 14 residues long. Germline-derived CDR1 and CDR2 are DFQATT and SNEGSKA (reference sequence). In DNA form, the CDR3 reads TGCAGTGCTTCGGTGACAGGAATGGCCGGGGAGCTGTTTTTT. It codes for CSASVTGMAGELFF.

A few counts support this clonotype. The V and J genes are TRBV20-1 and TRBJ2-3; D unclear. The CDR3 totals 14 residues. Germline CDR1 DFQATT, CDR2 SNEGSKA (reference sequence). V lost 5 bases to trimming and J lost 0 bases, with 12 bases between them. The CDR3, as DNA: TGCAGTGCTTCCCCCCCTGGTAGCACAGATACGCAGTATTTT. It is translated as CSASPPGSTDTQYF.

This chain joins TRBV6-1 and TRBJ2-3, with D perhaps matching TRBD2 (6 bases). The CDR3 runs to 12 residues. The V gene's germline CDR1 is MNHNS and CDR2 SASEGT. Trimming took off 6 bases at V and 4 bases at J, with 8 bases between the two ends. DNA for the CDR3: TGTGCCAGCAGCACTAGCCCAGATACGCAGTATTTT. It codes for CASSTSPDTQYF.

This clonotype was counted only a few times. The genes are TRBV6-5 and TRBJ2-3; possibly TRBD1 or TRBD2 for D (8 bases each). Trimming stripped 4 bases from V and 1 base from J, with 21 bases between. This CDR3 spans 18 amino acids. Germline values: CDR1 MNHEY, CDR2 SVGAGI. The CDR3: CASSLTGERGPRTDTQYF. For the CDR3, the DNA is TGTGCCAGCAGTTTGACAGGGGAGCGGGGGCCTCGCACAGATACGCAGTATTTT.

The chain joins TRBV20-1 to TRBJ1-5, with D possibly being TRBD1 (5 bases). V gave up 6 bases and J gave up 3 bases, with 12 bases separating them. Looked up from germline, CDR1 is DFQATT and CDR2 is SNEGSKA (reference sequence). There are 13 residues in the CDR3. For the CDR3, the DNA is TGCAGTGCCCAAGGGACCACCAATCAGCCCCAGCATTTT. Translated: CSAQGTTNQPQHF.

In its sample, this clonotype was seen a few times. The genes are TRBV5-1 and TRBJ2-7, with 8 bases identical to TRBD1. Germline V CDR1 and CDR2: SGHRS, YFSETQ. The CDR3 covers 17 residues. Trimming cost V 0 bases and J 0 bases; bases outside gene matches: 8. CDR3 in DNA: TGCGCCAGCAGCTTGGAAGGGACAGGAGTAAGCTCCTACGAGCAGTACTTC. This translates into CASSLEGTGVSSYEQYF.

The CDR3 DNA follows: TGCGCCAGCAGCTTGTATGAGGGAGCCGAGCAGTACTTC. This gives the protein CASSLYEGAEQYF. The chain is built from TRBV5-1 and TRBJ2-7; tentative D call: TRBD2 (5 bases). Per germline, CDR1 SGHRS and CDR2 YFSETQ. Trimming removed 1 base from V and 6 bases from J, with 11 bases in between. CDR3 length: 13 residues.

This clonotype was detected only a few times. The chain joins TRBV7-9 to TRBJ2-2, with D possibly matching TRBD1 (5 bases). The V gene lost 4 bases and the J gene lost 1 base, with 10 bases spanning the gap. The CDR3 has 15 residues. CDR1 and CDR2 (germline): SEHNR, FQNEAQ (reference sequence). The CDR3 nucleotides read TGTGCCAGCAGCTCCAGGACACAGAACACCGGGGAGCTGTTTTTT. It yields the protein CASSSRTQNTGELFF.

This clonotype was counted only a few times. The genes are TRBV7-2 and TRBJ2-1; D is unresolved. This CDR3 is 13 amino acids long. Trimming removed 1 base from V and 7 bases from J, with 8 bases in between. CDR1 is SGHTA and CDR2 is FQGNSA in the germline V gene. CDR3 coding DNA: TGTGCCAGCAGCTTAGAATGGTTGAATGAGCAGTTCTTC. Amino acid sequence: CASSLEWLNEQFF.

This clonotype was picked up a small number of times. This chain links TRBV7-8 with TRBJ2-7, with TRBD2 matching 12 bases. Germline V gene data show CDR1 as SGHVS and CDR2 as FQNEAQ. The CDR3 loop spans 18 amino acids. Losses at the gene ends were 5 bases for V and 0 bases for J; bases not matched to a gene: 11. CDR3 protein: CASSTNIWTSGASYEQYF. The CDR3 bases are TGTGCCAGCAGCACTAACATCTGGACTAGCGGGGCCTCCTACGAGCAGTACTTC.

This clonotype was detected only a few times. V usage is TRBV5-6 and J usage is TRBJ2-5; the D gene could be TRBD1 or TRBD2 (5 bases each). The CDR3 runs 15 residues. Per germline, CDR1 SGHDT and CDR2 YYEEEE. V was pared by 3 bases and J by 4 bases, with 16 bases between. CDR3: CASSSGTYNLETQYF. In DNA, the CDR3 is TGTGCCAGCAGCTCCGGGACGTACAACTTAGAGACCCAGTACTTC.

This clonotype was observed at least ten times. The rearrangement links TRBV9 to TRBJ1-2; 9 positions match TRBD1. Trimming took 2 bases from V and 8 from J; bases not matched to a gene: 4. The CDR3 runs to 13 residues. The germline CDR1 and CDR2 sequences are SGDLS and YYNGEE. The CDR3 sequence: CASSVWDREGYTF. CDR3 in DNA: TGTGCCAGCAGCGTCTGGGACAGGGAAGGCTACACCTTC.

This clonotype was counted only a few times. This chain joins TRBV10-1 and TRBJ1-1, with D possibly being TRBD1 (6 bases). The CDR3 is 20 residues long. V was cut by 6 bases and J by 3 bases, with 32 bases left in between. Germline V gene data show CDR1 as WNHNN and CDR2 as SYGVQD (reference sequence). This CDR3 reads CASSPSDSTVRQAQDTEAFF. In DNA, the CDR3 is TGCGCCAGCAGCCCTTCGGACTCAACTGTACGACAGGCCCAAGACACTGAAGCTTTCTTT.

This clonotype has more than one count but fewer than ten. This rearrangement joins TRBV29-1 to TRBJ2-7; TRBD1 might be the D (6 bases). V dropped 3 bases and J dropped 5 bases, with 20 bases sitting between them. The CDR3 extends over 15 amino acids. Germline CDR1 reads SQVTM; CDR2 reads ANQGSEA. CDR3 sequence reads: CSVEVGTDSLDEQYF. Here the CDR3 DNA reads TGCAGCGTTGAGGTAGGGACGGACAGCTTGGACGAGCAGTACTTC.

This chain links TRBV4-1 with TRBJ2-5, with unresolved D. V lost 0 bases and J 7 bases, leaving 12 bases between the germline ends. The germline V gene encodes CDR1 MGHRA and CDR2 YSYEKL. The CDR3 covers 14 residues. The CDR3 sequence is CASSQESPVGTQYF. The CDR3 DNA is TGCGCCAGCAGCCAAGAGTCTCCTGTAGGGACCCAGTACTTC.

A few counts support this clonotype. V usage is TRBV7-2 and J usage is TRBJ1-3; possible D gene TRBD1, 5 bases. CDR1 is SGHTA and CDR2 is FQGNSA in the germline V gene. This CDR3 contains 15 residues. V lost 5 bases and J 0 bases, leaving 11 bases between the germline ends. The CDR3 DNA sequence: TGTGCCAGCAGCCTCCTGGGGGGCTCTGGAAACACCATATATTTT. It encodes CASSLLGGSGNTIYF.

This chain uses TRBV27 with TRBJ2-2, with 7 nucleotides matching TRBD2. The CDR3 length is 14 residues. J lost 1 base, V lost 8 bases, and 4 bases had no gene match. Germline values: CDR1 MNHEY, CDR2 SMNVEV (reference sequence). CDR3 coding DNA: TGTGCCAGCGCTCCGGGGGGGAACACCGGGGAGCTGTTTTTT. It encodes CASAPGGNTGELFF.

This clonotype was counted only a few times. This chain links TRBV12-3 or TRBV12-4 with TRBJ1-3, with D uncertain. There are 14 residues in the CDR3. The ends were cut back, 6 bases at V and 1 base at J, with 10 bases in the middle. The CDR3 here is CASRHLVSGNTIYF. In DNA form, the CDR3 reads TGTGCCAGCAGGCACCTGGTGTCTGGAAACACCATATATTTT.

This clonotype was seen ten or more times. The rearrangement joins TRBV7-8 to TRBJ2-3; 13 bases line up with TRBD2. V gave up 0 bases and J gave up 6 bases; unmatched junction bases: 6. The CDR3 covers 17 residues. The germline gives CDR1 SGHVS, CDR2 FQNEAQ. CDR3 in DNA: TGTGCCAGCAGCTTAGCGGGGACTAGCGGGATGTTGGATACGCAGTATTTT. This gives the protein CASSLAGTSGMLDTQYF.

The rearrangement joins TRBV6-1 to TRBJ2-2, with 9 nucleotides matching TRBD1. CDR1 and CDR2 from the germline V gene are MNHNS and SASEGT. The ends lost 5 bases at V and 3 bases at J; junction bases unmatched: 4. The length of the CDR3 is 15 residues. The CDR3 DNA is TGTGCCAGCAGTCAAACAGGGGGCTACACCGGGGAGCTGTTTTTT. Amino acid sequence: CASSQTGGYTGELFF.

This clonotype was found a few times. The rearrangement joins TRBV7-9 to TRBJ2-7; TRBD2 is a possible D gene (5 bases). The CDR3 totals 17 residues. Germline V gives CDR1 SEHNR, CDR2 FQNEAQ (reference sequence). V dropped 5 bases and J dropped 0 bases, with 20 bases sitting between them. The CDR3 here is CASSQIGAGDISYEQYF. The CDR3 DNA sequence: TGTGCCAGCAGCCAGATAGGTGCGGGTGATATCTCCTACGAGCAGTACTTC. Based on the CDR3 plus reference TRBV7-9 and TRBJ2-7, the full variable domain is DTGVSQNPRHKITKRGQNVTFRCDPISEHNRLYWYRQTLGQGPEFLTYFQNEAQLEKSRLLSDRFSAERPKGSFSTLEIQRTEQGDSAMYLCASSQIGAGDISYEQYFGPGTRLTVT.

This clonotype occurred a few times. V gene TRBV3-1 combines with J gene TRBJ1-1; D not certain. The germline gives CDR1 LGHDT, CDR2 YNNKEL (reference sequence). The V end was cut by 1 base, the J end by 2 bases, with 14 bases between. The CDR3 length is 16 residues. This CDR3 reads CASSQVREKKNTEAFF. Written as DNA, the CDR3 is TGTGCCAGCAGCCAAGTAAGAGAAAAGAAAAACACTGAAGCTTTCTTT.

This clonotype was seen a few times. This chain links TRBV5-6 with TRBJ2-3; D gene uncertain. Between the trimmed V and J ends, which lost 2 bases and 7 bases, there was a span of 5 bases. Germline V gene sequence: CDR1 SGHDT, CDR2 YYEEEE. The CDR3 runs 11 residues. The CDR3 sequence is CASSFSHTQYF. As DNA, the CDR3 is TGTGCCAGCAGCTTCTCCCATACGCAGTATTTT.

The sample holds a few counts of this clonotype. The CDR3 region is CASSARLAKLDEQFF. The DNA for the CDR3 is TGCGCCAGCAGCGCCCGACTAGCAAAACTCGATGAGCAGTTCTTC. The J gene is TRBJ2-1, the V gene TRBV4-3, with TRBD2 matching over 7 bases. V lost 5 bases to trimming and J lost 8 bases; unmatched junction nucleotides: 12. Germline values: CDR1 LGHNA, CDR2 YSLEER. The CDR3 contains 15 residues.

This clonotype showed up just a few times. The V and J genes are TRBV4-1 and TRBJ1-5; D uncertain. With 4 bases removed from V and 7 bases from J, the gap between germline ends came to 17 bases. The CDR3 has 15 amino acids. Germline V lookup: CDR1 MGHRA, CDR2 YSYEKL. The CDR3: CASSPQEGGRQPQHF. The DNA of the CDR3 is TGCGCCAGCAGCCCCCAAGAAGGCGGCCGACAGCCCCAGCATTTT.

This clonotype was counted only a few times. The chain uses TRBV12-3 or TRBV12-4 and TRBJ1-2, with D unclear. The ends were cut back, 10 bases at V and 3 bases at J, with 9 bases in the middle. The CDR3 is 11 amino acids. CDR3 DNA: TGTGCCACTTCCACGTACTATGGCTACACCTTC. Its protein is CATSTYYGYTF.

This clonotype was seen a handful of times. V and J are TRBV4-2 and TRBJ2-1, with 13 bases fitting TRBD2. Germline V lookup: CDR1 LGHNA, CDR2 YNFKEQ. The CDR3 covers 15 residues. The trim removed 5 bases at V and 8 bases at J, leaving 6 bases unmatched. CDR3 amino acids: CASSATSGGAHEQFF. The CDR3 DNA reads TGTGCCAGCAGCGCAACTAGCGGGGGGGCCCATGAGCAGTTCTTC.

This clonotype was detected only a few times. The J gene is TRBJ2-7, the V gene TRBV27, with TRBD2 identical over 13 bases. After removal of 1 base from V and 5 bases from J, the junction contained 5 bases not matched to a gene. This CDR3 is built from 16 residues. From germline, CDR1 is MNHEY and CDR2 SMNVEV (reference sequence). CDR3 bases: TGTGCCAGCAGTTTATTACTAGCGGGAGGGCAGGACGAGCAGTACTTC. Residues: CASSLLLAGGQDEQYF.

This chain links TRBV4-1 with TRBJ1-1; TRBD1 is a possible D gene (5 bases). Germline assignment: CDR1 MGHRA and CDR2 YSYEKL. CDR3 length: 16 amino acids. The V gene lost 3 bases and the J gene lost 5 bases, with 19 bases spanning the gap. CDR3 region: CASSQGRPGAGTEAFF. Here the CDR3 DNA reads TGCGCCAGCAGCCAGGGTCGACCTGGGGCGGGGACTGAAGCTTTCTTT.

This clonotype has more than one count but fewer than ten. The CDR3 bases are TGTGCCAGCAGCTTAGCGAGCAGAAACACAGATACGCAGTATTTT. It codes for CASSLASRNTDTQYF. The chain links TRBV7-9 to TRBJ2-3; D not certain. V was shortened by 0 bases and J by 2 bases, with 9 bases between the two germline ends. The CDR3 spans 15 residues. The V gene's germline CDR1 is SEHNR and CDR2 FQNEAQ (reference sequence).